This T cell receptor (beta chain) was retrieved from a study of shared clonotypes between healthy human individuals. Study-wide background: Three plates were used per donor for CD4 naive, three for CD4 memory, two for CD8 naive and one for CD8 memory.

CDR1 is SNHLY and CDR2 is FYNNEI in the germline V gene. The CDR3 consists of 13 residues. V dropped 6 bases and J dropped 2 bases, with 10 bases sitting between them. This table comes from immunoSEQ multiplex PCR, and its TCRdb copy is limited to in-frame clones, with some not included. The profile covers approximately 1.5 million clones, with 98% appearing a single time and 0.4% to 0.45% taken by the ten largest. The sequence was obtained from a man aged 30 to 39 in good health. The specimen was naive CD4+ T cells sorted from blood. Subset here: CD45RA+ positively selected. The chain recombines TRBV2 with TRBJ2-5; unclear D gene. Here the CDR3 reads CASRRDLQETQYF. The CDR3 DNA reads as TGTGCCAGCAGGAGAGACCTGCAAGAGACCCAGTACTTC.